These T cell receptor beta chains were read from a single sample in a study of blood T cells in healthy people across ages. TCRdb independently ran MiXCR on the 5' RACE reads; one entry per CDR3 protein. The sample holds almost 800,000 distinct CDR3 sequences, 55% to 70% seen once. Sequencing input: blood. The receptor source for this set is a man aged 30 to 39 in good health. The CDR3 runs from the conserved cysteine through the conserved F or W. The order of the fields is D gene, J gene, clone size, V gene, CDR3 DNA, CDR3 protein. A D gene is named only where the DNA matches it firmly. The size field is filled for only some rows; it gives once, few, many or a size class.

>-|TRBJ2-7|-|TRBV28
TGTGCCAGCAGCTGGAGGGGGGGGCTTAACTACGAGCAGTACTTC
CASSWRGGLNYEQYF
>-|TRBJ2-7|-|TRBV10-3
TGTGCCATCAGTGAGTCGAATAGACCTGAGCAGTACTTC
CAISESNRPEQYF
>-|TRBJ2-7|few|TRBV2
TGTGCCAGCAGCCCCCGGCGTCAGTCCTACGAGCAGTACTTC
CASSPRRQSYEQYF
>-|TRBJ1-2|few|TRBV6-1
TGTGCCAGCAGTGCAGACAGGTGGGGCTACACCTTC
CASSADRWGYTF
>-|TRBJ2-7|-|TRBV6-2/TRBV6-3
TGTGCCAGCAGCCATCAAGGGACTCTGGGGGAGCAGTACTTC
CASSHQGTLGEQYF
>-|TRBJ2-1|-|TRBV5-6
TGTGCCAGCAGCCCTGACCAAAATGAGCAGTTCTTC
CASSPDQNEQFF
>-|TRBJ2-5|few|TRBV6-1
TGTGCCAGCAGTGAAGGGGGGAGCATAAAGACCCAGTACTTC
CASSEGGSIKTQYF
>-|TRBJ2-1|-|TRBV5-6
TGTGCCAGCAGGTATCGGACGCGGAACAATGAGCAGTTCTTC
CASRYRTRNNEQFF
>-|TRBJ2-1|-|TRBV4-1
TGCGCCAGCAGCCCCCTAGGACCCGCTTTCTACAATGAGCAGTTCTTC
CASSPLGPAFYNEQFF
>-|TRBJ1-2|many|TRBV20-1
TGCAGTGCTCCATACGAGCCTGGCTATGGCTACACCTTC
CSAPYEPGYGYTF
>TRBD2|TRBJ2-7|-|TRBV5-1
TGCGCCAGCAGCTTTGGAGGCGGGACTAGCGGGACAATCTCCTACGAGCAGTACTTC
CASSFGGGTSGTISYEQYF
>TRBD2|TRBJ2-7|-|TRBV4-2
TGTGCCAGCAGCCAAGACCTAGCGGGCCCCTCGAGTGAGCAGTACTTC
CASSQDLAGPSSEQYF
>-|TRBJ1-2|few|TRBV15
TGTGCCACCAGCAGCAGCCGCATCAGCCGGACAGTCTATGGCTACACCTTC
CATSSSRISRTVYGYTF
>TRBD1|TRBJ2-7|-|TRBV6-5
TGTGCCAGCAGCCCCACTCCGGGACAGATTTACGAGCAGTACTTC
CASSPTPGQIYEQYF
>-|TRBJ2-5|once|TRBV21-1
TGTGCCAGCAGCAAAGAAGCGGAAGATAAAGAGACCCAGTACTTC
CASSKEAEDKETQYF
>TRBD1|TRBJ1-5|-|TRBV27
TGTGCCAGCAAAGGGACAGGGGTCCAGCCCCAGCATTTT
CASKGTGVQPQHF
>TRBD1|TRBJ2-7|few|TRBV4-2
TGTGCCAGCAGCCAGCTCAACAGGGGGGACTACGAGCAGTACTTC
CASSQLNRGDYEQYF
>TRBD1|TRBJ2-7|-|TRBV7-8
TGTGCCAGCAGCTTCCTAACAGGGGATTCCTACGAGCAGTACTTC
CASSFLTGDSYEQYF
>-|TRBJ2-7|-|TRBV29-1
TGCAGCGTTGACAGTTCAGAAACCTACGAGCAGTACTTC
CSVDSSETYEQYF
>-|TRBJ2-1|-|TRBV5-5
TGTGCCAGCAGCCCTCGATACGAGCAGTTCTTC
CASSPRYEQFF
>TRBD2|TRBJ2-7|-|TRBV9
TGTGCCAGCAGCGTAGAACTAGCGGGAAACGAGCAGTACTTC
CASSVELAGNEQYF
>TRBD1|TRBJ2-7|-|TRBV5-1
TGCGCCAGCAGCTTTTCTACAGGGGGTGCGACCTACGAGCAGTACTTC
CASSFSTGGATYEQYF
>TRBD1|TRBJ2-1|once|TRBV4-1
TGCGCCAGCAGCCTTACACCCGGGGACAGCCAAGAGACCCAGTTCTTC
CASSLTPGDSQETQFF
>-|TRBJ1-2|few|TRBV25-1
TGTGCCAGCAGGTCAGAGGGCGCAATGTATGGCTACACCTTC
CASRSEGAMYGYTF
>TRBD1|TRBJ1-5|few|TRBV2
TGTGCCAGCACCGGGACAGTCAATCAGCCCCAGCATTTT
CASTGTVNQPQHF
>-|TRBJ1-6|-|TRBV5-1
TGCGCCAGCAGCTTGGACGGTCCAAATTCACCCCTCCACTTT
CASSLDGPNSPLHF
>-|TRBJ1-3|-|TRBV28
TGTGCCAGCAGCATTCCAGGACCTTCCCCTGGAAACACCATATATTTT
CASSIPGPSPGNTIYF
>TRBD1|TRBJ2-1|-|TRBV7-9
TGTGCCAGCAGCTTAGAGGGGGCAGGGGATCAGTTCTTC
CASSLEGAGDQFF
>TRBD1|TRBJ2-7|-|TRBV7-2
TGTGCCAGCAGAGGGACAGGGAGGTGCGAGCAGTACTTC
CASRGTGRCEQYF
>-|TRBJ1-5|-|TRBV12-3/TRBV12-4
TGTGCCAGCAGTCCCCGGGCCCGCGGTGGCAATCAGCCCCAGCATTTT
CASSPRARGGNQPQHF
>TRBD2|TRBJ2-1|few|TRBV20-1
TGCAGTGCTCCACCACCGGGACTAGCGCTGAATGAGCAGTTCTTC
CSAPPPGLALNEQFF
>-|TRBJ2-1|-|TRBV12-3/TRBV12-4
TGTGCCAGCAGTCCCCCTTTCGATGAGCAGTTCTTC
CASSPPFDEQFF
>-|TRBJ2-7|few|TRBV28
TGTGCCAGCAGAGTACCAGGGGACAATGAGCAGTACTTC
CASRVPGDNEQYF
>-|TRBJ2-7|-|TRBV12-3/TRBV12-4
TGTGCCAGCAGCTCCCGGGGGCATTACGAGCAGTACTTC
CASSSRGHYEQYF
>TRBD2|TRBJ2-3|-|TRBV20-1
TGCAGTGCCTTGATCGGGGGGGGGGGAACGGAGTCTAGCACAGATACGCAGTATTTT
CSALIGGGGTESSTDTQYF
>-|TRBJ1-1|-|TRBV7-9
TGTGCCAGCAGCTTAGGGGGTCAAAGGGCGGAAGCTTTCTTT
CASSLGGQRAEAFF
>TRBD2|TRBJ2-3|-|TRBV9
TGTGCCAGCAGCGTCTCTAGCGGGAGAGGCGATACGCAGTATTTT
CASSVSSGRGDTQYF
>TRBD1|TRBJ1-2|-|TRBV7-9
TGTGCCAGCAGCCCCCCGGGACAGGGGAGCTATGGCTACACCTTC
CASSPPGQGSYGYTF
>TRBD1|TRBJ1-6|-|TRBV28
TGTGCCAGCAGTTTATTGCCAGGGGGGCGATCACCCCTCCACTTT
CASSLLPGGRSPLHF
>TRBD2|TRBJ2-1|few|TRBV20-1
TGCAGTGCTAGTGAGGGTAGCGGGGGGATTGAGCAGTTCTTC
CSASEGSGGIEQFF
>TRBD2|TRBJ2-1|-|TRBV6-2/TRBV6-3
TGTGCCAGCAGTTTGCACAAGCGGGAGAGTTACAATGAGCAGTTCTTC
CASSLHKRESYNEQFF
>TRBD2|TRBJ2-1|-|TRBV6-1
TGTGCCAGCAGCCTGGGACTAGCGGGGGGGGTACTCTATGAGCAGTTCTTC
CASSLGLAGGVLYEQFF
>TRBD1|TRBJ1-2|-|TRBV6-2/TRBV6-3
TGTGCCAGCAGTTACGCCGGGACAGGGATTGATGGCTACACCTTC
CASSYAGTGIDGYTF
>-|TRBJ1-3|-|TRBV5-1
TGCGCCAGCAGAGACCCGAGAGGAGGAAACACCATATATTTT
CASRDPRGGNTIYF